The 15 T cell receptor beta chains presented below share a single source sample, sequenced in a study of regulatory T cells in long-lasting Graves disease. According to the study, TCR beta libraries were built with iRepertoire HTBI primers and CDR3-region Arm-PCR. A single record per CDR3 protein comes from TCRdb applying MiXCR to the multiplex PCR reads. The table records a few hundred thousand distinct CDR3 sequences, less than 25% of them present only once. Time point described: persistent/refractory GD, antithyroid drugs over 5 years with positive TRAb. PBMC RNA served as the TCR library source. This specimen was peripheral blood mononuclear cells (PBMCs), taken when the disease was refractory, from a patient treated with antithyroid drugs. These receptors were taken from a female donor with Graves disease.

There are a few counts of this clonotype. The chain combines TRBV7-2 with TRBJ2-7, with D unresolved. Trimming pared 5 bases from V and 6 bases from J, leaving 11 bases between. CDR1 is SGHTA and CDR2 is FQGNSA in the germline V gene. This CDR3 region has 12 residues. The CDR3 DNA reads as TGTGCCAGCAGCCAGTCCCTCTCCGAGCAGTACTTC. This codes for CASSQSLSEQYF.

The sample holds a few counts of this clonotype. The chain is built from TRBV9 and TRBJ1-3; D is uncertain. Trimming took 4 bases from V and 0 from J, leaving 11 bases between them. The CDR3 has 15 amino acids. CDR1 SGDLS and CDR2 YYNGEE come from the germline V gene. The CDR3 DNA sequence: TGTGCCAGCAGCATTGGGGAATTCTCTGGAAACACCATATATTTT. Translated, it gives CASSIGEFSGNTIYF. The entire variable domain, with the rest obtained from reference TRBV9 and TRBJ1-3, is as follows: DSGVTQTPKHLITATGQRVTLRCSPRSGDLSVYWYQQSLDQGLQFLIQYYNGEERAKGNILERFSAQQFPDLHSELNLSSLELGDSALYFCASSIGEFSGNTIYFGEGSWLTVV.

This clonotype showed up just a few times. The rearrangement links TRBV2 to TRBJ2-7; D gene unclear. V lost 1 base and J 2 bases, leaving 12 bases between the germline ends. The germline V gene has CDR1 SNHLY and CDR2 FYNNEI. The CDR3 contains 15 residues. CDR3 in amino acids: CASSEDGGETYEQYF. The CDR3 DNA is TGTGCCAGCAGTGAAGACGGCGGAGAGACCTACGAGCAGTACTTC.

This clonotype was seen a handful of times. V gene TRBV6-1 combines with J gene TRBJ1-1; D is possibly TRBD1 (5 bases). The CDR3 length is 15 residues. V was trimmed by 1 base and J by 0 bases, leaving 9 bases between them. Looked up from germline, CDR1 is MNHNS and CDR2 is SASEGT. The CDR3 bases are TGTGCCAGCAGTGAAGGGGGGACGGTGAACACTGAAGCTTTCTTT. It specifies CASSEGGTVNTEAFF.

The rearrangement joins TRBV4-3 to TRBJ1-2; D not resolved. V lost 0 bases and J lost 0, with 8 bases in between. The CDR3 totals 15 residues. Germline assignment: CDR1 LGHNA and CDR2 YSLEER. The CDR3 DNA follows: TGCGCCAGCAGCCAAGACCGCTATTCTAACTATGGCTACACCTTC. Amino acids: CASSQDRYSNYGYTF.

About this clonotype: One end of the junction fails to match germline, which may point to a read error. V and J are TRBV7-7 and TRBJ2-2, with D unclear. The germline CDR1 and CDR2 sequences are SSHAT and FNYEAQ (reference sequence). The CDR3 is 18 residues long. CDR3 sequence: CASSLRQSGPLSTGELFF. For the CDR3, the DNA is TGTGCTAGCAGCCTCAGACAATCCGGGCCGCTAAGCACCGGGGAGCTGTTTTTT. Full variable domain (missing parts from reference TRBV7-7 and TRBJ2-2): GAGVSQSPRYKVTKRGQDVTLRCDPISSHATLYWYQQALGQGPEFLTYFNYEAQPDKSGLPSDRFSAERPEGSISTLTIQRTEQRDSAMYRCASSLRQSGPLSTGELFFGEGSRLTVL.

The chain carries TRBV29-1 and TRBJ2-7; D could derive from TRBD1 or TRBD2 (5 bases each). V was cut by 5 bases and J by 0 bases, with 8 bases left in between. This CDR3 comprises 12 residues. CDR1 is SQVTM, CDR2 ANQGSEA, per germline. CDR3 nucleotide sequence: TGCAGCGTTTCTGGGGGCTCCTACGAGCAGTACTTC. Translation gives CSVSGGSYEQYF.

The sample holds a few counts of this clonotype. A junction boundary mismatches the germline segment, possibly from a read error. CDR3 DNA: TGTGCCAGTAGTAGAGACGGGTGGAACTCTGAAGCTTTCTTT. It specifies CASSRDGWNSEAFF. The chain couples TRBV19 to TRBJ1-1, with D unclear. Germline V gives CDR1 LNHDA, CDR2 SQIVND (reference sequence). This CDR3 contains 14 residues. The full variable domain, with the rest looked up from reference TRBV19 and TRBJ1-1, is DGGITQSPKYLFRKEGQNVTLSCEQNLNHDAMYWYRQDPGQGLRLIYYSQIVNDFQKGDIAEGYSVSREKKESFPLTVTSAQKNPTAFYLCASSRDGWNSEAFFGQGTRLTVV.

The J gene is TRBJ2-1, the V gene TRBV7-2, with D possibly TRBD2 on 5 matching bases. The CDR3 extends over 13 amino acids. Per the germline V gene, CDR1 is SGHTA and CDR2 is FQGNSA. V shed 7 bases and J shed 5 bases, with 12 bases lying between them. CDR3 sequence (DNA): TGTGCCAGCAACTCCGGGGTACACAATGAGCAGTTCTTC. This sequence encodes CASNSGVHNEQFF.

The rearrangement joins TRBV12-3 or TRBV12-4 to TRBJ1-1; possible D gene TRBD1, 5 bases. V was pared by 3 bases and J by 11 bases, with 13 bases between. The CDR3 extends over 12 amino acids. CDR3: CASSLNRPGAFF. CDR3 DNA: TGTGCCAGCAGTTTGAACAGGCCTGGGGCTTTCTTT.

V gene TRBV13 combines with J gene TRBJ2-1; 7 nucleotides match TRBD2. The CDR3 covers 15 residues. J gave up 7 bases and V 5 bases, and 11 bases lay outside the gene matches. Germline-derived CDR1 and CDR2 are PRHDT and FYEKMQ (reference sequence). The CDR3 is CASSMRDWGGNEQFF. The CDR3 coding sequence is TGTGCCAGCAGCATGCGGGATTGGGGGGGGAATGAGCAGTTCTTC. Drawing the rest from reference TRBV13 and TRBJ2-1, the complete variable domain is AAGVIQSPRHLIKEKRETATLKCYPIPRHDTVYWYQQGPGQDPQFLISFYEKMQSDKGSIPDRFSAQQFSDYHSELNMSSLELGDSALYFCASSMRDWGGNEQFFGPGTRLTVL.

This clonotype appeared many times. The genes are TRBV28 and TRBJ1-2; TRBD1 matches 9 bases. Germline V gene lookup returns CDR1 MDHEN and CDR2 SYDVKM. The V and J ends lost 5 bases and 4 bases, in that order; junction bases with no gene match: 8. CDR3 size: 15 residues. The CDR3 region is CASSPRDRGVYGYTF. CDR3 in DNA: TGTGCCAGCAGTCCCCGTGACAGGGGGGTCTATGGCTACACCTTC.

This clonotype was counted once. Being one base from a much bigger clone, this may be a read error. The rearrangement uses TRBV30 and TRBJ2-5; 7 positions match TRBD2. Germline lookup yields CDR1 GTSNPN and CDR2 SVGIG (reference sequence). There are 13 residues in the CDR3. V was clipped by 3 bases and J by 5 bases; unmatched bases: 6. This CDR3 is CAWRIAGPETQYF. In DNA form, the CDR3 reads TGTGCCTGGAGGATAGCGGGTCCGGAGACCCAGTACTTC.

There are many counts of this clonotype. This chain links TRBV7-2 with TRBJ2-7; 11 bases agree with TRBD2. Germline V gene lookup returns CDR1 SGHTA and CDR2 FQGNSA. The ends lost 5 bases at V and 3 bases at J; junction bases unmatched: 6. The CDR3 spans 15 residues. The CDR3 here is CASSGTSGSFYEQYF. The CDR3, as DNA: TGTGCCAGCAGCGGCACTAGCGGGAGTTTCTACGAGCAGTACTTC.

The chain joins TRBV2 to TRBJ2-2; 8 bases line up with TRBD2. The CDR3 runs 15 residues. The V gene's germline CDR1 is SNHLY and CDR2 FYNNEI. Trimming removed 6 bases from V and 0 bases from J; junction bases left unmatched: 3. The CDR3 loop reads CASRVSGTNTGELFF. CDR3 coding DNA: TGTGCCAGCAGAGTTAGCGGGACGAACACCGGGGAGCTGTTTTTT.